These 3 T cell receptor beta chains came from one sample sequenced in a study of blood T cells in healthy people across ages (dated by TCRdb to between 2014 and 2017). Libraries were made using 5' RACE. Reads for this sample came from an Illumina HiSeq 2500. The second PCR ran for about 7 to 11 cycles and used a J-beta primer mix along with a sample-barcoded 5' primer. Starting from the raw public reads, TCRdb applied fastp trimming at Q25, assembled clones with MiXCR and retained in-frame beta chains. Rows are combined by CDR3 protein, so each entry shows the most common genes and DNA. In this sample the table shows 1.5 million to 2 million distinct CDR3 sequences, around half of which occur a single time. The leading ten clones occupy more than 2% of the sample. Input material: blood. These receptors were collected from a woman in her thirties or forties in good health.

This clonotype was observed a handful of times. The chain combines TRBV3-1 with TRBJ2-7, with a weak D call TRBD2 (6 bases). The CDR3 has 13 amino acids. V lost 4 bases to trimming and J lost 4 bases, with 11 bases between them. Germline V CDR1 and CDR2: LGHDT, YNNKEL (reference sequence). The CDR3 DNA sequence: TGTGCCAGCAGCCCCCACGGGGGTTACGAGCAGTACTTC. Translated, it gives CASSPHGGYEQYF.

CDR3 DNA sequence: TGCGCCAGCAGCCATGACAGGTCAGAGACCCAGTACTTC. Translating it yields CASSHDRSETQYF. V and J are TRBV4-3 and TRBJ2-5, with D maybe TRBD1 (6 bases). The V gene lost 3 bases and the J gene lost 4 bases, with 9 bases spanning the gap. This CDR3 comprises 13 residues. The germline V gene encodes CDR1 LGHNA and CDR2 YSLEER.

In DNA, the CDR3 is TGTGCCAGCAGTTTAAGACTAGGAGGTACGCAGTATTTT. This codes for CASSLRLGGTQYF. The chain carries TRBV12-3 or TRBV12-4 and TRBJ2-3, with D perhaps TRBD2 (6 bases). The V end was cut by 2 bases, the J end by 8 bases, with 11 bases between. The CDR3 length is 13 residues.